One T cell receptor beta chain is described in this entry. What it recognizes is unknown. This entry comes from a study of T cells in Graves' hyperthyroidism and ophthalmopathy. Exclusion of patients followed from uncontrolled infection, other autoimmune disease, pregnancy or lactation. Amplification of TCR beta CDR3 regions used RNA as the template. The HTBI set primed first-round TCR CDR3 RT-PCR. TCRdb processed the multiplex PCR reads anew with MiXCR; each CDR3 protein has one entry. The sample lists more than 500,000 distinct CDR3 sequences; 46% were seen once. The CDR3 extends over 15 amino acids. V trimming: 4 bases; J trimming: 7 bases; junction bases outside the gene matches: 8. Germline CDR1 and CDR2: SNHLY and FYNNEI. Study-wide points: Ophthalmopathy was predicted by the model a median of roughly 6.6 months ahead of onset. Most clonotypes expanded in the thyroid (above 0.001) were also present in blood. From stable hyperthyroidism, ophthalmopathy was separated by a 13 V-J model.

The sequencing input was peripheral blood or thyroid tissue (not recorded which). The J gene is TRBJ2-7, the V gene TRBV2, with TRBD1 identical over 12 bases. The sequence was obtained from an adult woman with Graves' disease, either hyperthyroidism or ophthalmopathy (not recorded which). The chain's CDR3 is CASSGPGQGAREQYF. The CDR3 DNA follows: TGTGCCAGCAGTGGCCCGGGACAGGGGGCGCGGGAGCAGTACTTC.